Listed below are T cell receptor beta chains from one sample, sequenced in a study of T cell responses to AZD1222 COVID-19 vaccine. Profiling relied on immunoSEQ multiplex PCR, and the TCRdb table lists in-frame clones only, not all of them. The sample comprises fewer than 120,000 clones, 94% of which are singletons, and about 3% rests with the top ten. The sample was peripheral blood, taken 28 days after the second AZD1222 dose. The source of these receptors is an adult who received the AZD1222 COVID-19 vaccine. Each CDR3 is given with its conserved first and last residue. D genes are given only for firm matches. A row's size may be missing; if present it is once, few, many or a size class.

TRBV27	TRBJ2-5	15	NA	NA	CASSPRGGVGETQYF	TGTGCCAGCAGTCCCAGGGGGGGGGTAGGAGAGACCCAGTACTTC
TRBV28	TRBJ2-1	13	NA	NA	CASTLLSYNEQFF	TGTGCCAGCACACTGCTGTCCTACAATGAGCAGTTCTTC
TRBV6-5	TRBJ2-3	13	NA	NA	CASRDMSTDTQYF	TGTGCCAGCAGAGACATGAGCACAGATACGCAGTATTTT
TRBV5-5	TRBJ1-1	12	NA	NA	CASSLLGQEQIF	TGTGCCAGCAGCTTGCTCGGCCAGGAGCAGATCTTT
TRBV5-1	TRBJ1-1	14	NA	NA	CASSLVGESTEAFF	TGCGCCAGCAGCTTGGTGGGGGAGAGCACTGAAGCTTTCTTT
TRBV24-1	TRBJ2-7	14	NA	NA	CATSDGTDSYEQYF	TGTGCCACCAGTGACGGGACGGACTCCTACGAGCAGTACTTC
TRBV6-4	TRBJ1-5	15	NA	NA	CASSSPAGSNQPQHF	TGTGCCAGCAGTTCCCCCGCAGGGAGCAATCAGCCCCAGCATTTT
TRBV3-1/TRBV3-2	TRBJ2-3	16	NA	NA	CASSLAVGTLTDTQYF	TGTGCCAGCAGCCTCGCCGTCGGGACACTCACAGATACGCAGTATTTT
TRBV6-4	TRBJ2-2	18	NA	NA	CASSLRAPILDNTGELFF	TGTGCCAGCAGTCTCAGGGCCCCGATACTGGATAACACCGGGGAGCTGTTTTTT
TRBV5-1	TRBJ1-4	15	NA	NA	CASSGQLATNEKLFF	TGCGCCAGCAGCGGCCAGCTAGCAACTAATGAAAAACTGTTTTTT
TRBV18	TRBJ2-3	12	NA	NA	CASGSNRDTQYF	TGTGCGTCAGGGTCCAATCGGGATACGCAGTATTTT
TRBV11-2	TRBJ2-7	15	once	NA	CASSLAGFGGAEQYF	TGTGCCAGCAGCTTAGCAGGTTTCGGTGGGGCCGAGCAGTACTTC
TRBV18	TRBJ2-3	18	NA	NA	CASSPTGPSKSSTDTQYF	TGTGCCAGCTCACCTACCGGACCATCAAAATCTAGCACAGATACGCAGTATTTT
TRBV14	TRBJ1-3	17	NA	NA	CASSHPLGRSSGNTIYF	TGTGCCAGCAGCCATCCCCTTGGACGGAGCTCTGGAAACACCATATATTTT
TRBV6-2/TRBV6-3	TRBJ2-3	13	NA	NA	CASSYTRAQSQYF	TGTGCCAGCAGTTATACGAGGGCCCAATCGCAGTATTTT
TRBV7-8	TRBJ2-1	15	NA	NA	CASSLELGAGNEQFF	TGTGCCAGCAGCTTAGAATTAGGGGCGGGGAATGAGCAGTTCTTC
TRBV7-6	TRBJ2-1	14	NA	NA	CASSPTPLPREQFF	TGTGCCAGCAGCCCCACCCCCCTCCCGCGTGAGCAGTTCTTC
TRBV27	TRBJ2-1	15	NA	TRBD2	CASSPGLAGVVEQFF	TGTGCCAGCAGTCCCGGACTAGCGGGAGTCGTTGAGCAGTTCTTC
TRBV20-1	TRBJ1-3	14	NA	NA	CSASRSFTGNTIYF	TGCAGTGCTAGTAGGTCTTTTACTGGAAACACCATATATTTT
TRBV6-2/TRBV6-3	TRBJ2-2	15	NA	NA	CASSSVTNDNGELFF	TGTGCCAGCAGTTCGGTAACGAATGACAACGGGGAGCTGTTTTTT
TRBV30	TRBJ2-5	14	NA	NA	CAWSVGGSGETQYF	TGTGCCTGGAGTGTAGGGGGATCAGGAGAGACCCAGTACTTC
TRBV5-4	TRBJ2-3	14	NA	NA	CASSLRDDIVKQYF	TGTGCCAGCAGCCTGAGGGACGACATAGTCAAGCAGTATTTT
TRBV10-2	TRBJ1-1	13	once	NA	CATSQGMNTEAFF	TGCGCCACTTCTCAGGGGATGAACACTGAAGCTTTCTTT
TRBV5-8	TRBJ1-2	13	NA	NA	CASSKREIYGYTF	TGTGCCAGCAGCAAACGGGAGATCTATGGCTACACCTTC
TRBV5-1	TRBJ2-3	17	NA	NA	CASSLGVLAGRTDTQYF	TGCGCCAGCAGCTTGGGGGTTTTGGCGGGCCGCACAGATACGCAGTATTTT
TRBV27	TRBJ1-2	12	once	NA	CASSLSGYGYTF	TGTGCCAGCAGTTTATCAGGGTATGGCTACACCTTC
TRBV11-2	TRBJ1-2	15	NA	TRBD1	CASSSPGQGDYGYTF	TGTGCCAGCAGCTCGCCGGGACAGGGGGACTATGGCTACACCTTC
TRBV4-1	TRBJ2-1	16	NA	NA	CASCREGLAGGNEQFF	TGCGCCAGCTGCCGTGAGGGGCTAGCTGGGGGCAATGAGCAGTTCTTC
TRBV6-2/TRBV6-3	TRBJ1-1	15	NA	TRBD1	CASSPRTGWATEAFF	TGTGCCAGCAGTCCCAGGACAGGGTGGGCCACTGAAGCTTTCTTT
TRBV18	TRBJ2-2	16	NA	NA	CASVPRIGTHTGELFF	TGTGCCAGTGTACCAAGAATCGGGACCCACACCGGGGAGCTGTTTTTT
TRBV18	TRBJ1-2	14	NA	TRBD1	CASSPNQGADGYTF	TGTGCCAGCTCACCGAATCAGGGGGCGGATGGCTACACCTTC
TRBV29-1	TRBJ1-1	14	NA	NA	CSVLTGRLNTEAFF	TGCAGCGTCCTTACTGGACGGCTGAACACTGAAGCTTTCTTT
TRBV7-6	TRBJ1-2	15	NA	TRBD1	CASSQGKTGNYGYTF	TGTGCCAGCAGCCAAGGGAAGACAGGGAACTATGGCTACACCTTC
TRBV25-1	TRBJ1-1	13	NA	NA	CASSEHQNTEAFF	TGTGCCAGCAGTGAACACCAGAACACTGAAGCTTTCTTT